The T cell receptor beta chain under discussion was sequenced for a study of blood T cell repertoires in COVID-19. Overall study context: PBMCs, B-cell-depleted T cells, or T cells provided the cDNA or gDNA that made up the material.

As processed by the authors: The authors estimated nucleated cell counts from reference gene primer amplification. The method was immunoSEQ multiplex PCR; TCRdb's version includes in-frame clones alone and lacks a portion of them. D and trimming were read from the DNA, whereas the V and J calls and clone size are those reported in that table. The sample includes about 140,000 clones, less than 85% of them seen just once. Germline values: CDR1 MDHEN, CDR2 SYDVKM. The V and J ends lost 11 bases and 2 bases, in that order; junction bases with no gene match: 4. The length of the CDR3 is 12 residues. This TCR was sampled from a woman aged 80 or older in a cohort sampled during active or convalescent COVID-19. This sequence joins TRBV28 and TRBJ2-5, with TRBD1 identical over 8 bases. The sample comprised peripheral blood. This chain's CDR3 is CALGTGQETQYF. As DNA, the CDR3 is TGTGCCCTCGGGACAGGACAAGAGACCCAGTACTTC.